This T cell receptor beta chain was sequenced for a study of early T cells in non-severe SARS-CoV-2 infection. For the study at large: From unsorted whole blood, bulk RNA was sequenced, and the chains remained unpaired.

Study findings and constraints: VDJdb matches were skewed toward anti-spike CD8 T cell responses.

A remark on this clonotype: Antigen unknown.

The protocol attached unique molecular identifiers to individual cDNA molecules. One entry per CDR3 protein results from TCRdb running MiXCR on the 5' RACE reads. The sample holds some 46,000 distinct CDR3 sequences, around 6% seen once. The sequencing sample was made of whole blood. The TCR originated in an adult who was a healthcare worker with PCR-confirmed SARS-CoV-2 infection or an uninfected control (not recorded which).

In nucleotides, the CDR3 is TGTGCCAGCAGCTTAAACCTACAGGCGACTGAGCAGTTCTTC. Translated: CASSLNLQATEQFF. The rearrangement joins TRBV11-2 to TRBJ2-1; weak D call: TRBD1 (5 bases). Trimming took 2 bases from V and 9 from J, leaving 14 bases between them. This CDR3 is built from 14 residues. The germline V gene encodes CDR1 SGHAT and CDR2 FQNNGV. The complete variable domain, with remaining parts taken from reference TRBV11-2 and TRBJ2-1, reads EAGVAQSPRYKIIEKRQSVAFWCNPISGHATLYWYQQILGQGPKLLIQFQNNGVVDDSQLPKDRFSAERLKGVDSTLKIQPAKLEDSAVYLCASSLNLQATEQFFGPGTRLTVL.